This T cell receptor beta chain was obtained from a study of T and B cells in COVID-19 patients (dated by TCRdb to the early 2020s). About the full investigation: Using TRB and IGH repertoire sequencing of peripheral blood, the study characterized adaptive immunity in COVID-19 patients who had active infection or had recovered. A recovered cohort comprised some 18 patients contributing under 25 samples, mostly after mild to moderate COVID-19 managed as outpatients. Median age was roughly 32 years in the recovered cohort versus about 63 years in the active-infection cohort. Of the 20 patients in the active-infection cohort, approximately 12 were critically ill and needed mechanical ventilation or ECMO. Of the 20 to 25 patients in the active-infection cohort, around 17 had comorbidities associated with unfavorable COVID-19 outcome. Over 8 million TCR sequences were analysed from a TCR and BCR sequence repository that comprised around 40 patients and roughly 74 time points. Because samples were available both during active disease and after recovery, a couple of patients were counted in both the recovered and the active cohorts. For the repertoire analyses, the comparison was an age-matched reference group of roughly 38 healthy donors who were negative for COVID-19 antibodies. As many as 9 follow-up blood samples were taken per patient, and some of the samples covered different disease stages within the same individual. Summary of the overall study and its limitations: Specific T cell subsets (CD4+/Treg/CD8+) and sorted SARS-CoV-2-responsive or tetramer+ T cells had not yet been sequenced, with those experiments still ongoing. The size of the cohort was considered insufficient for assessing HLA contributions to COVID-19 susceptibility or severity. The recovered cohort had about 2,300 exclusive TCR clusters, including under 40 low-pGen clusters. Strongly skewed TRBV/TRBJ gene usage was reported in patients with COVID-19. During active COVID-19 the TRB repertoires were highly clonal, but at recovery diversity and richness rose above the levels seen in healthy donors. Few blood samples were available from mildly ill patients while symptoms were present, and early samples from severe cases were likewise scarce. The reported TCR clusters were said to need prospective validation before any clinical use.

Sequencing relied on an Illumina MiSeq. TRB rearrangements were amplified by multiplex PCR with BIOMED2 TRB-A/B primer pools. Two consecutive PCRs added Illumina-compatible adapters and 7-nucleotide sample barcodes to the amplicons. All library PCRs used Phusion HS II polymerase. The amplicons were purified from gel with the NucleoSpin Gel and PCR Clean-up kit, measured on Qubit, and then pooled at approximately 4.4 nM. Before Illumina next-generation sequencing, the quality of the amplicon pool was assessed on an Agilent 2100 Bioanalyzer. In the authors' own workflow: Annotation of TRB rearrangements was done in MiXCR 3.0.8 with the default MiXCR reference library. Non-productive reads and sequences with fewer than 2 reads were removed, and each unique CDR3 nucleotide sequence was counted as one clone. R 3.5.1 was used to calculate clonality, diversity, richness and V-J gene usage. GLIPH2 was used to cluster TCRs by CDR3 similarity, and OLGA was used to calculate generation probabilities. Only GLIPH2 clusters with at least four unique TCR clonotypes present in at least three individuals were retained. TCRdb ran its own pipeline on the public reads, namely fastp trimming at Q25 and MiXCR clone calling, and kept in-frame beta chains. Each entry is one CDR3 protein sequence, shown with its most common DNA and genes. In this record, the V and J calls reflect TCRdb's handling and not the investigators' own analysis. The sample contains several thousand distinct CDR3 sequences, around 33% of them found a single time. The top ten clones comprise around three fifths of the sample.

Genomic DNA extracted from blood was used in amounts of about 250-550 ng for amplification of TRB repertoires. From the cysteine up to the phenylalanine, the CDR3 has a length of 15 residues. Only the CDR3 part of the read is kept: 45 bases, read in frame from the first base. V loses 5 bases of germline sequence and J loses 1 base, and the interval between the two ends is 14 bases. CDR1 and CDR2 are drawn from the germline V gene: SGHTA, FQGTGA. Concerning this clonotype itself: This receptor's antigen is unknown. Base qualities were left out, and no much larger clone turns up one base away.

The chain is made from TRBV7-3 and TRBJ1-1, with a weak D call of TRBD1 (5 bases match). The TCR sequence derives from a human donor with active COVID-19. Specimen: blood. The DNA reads TGTGCCAGCAGCCCGGGATCTGGGGGGAACACTGAAGCTTTCTTT. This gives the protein CASSPGSGGNTEAFF.